The 16 T cell receptor beta chains listed next were all sequenced from one sample in a study of shared clonotypes between healthy human individuals. Only in-frame clones appear in the TCRdb table, and some are missing; sequencing was by immunoSEQ multiplex PCR. The sample records approximately 2,300,000 clones, around 90% being singletons. The source material was naive CD4+ T cells from PBMCs. Regarding subset: CD45RA+ positively selected. These receptors were taken from a man younger than 35 in good health. Some clones in this sample may be carry-over from other donors' samples.

The rearrangement uses TRBV5-1 and TRBJ2-2; D unclear. The germline V and J ends were trimmed by 4 bases and 0 bases, with 7 bases remaining between them. This CDR3 comprises 14 residues. CDR1 and CDR2 from the germline V gene are SGHRS and YFSETQ. CDR3 nucleotides: TGCGCCAGCAGCCCTCAATCGAACACCGGGGAGCTGTTTTTT. Translating gives CASSPQSNTGELFF.

CDR3 residues: CASSSRTNQPQHF. The CDR3 coding sequence is TGTGCCAGCAGTTCGAGAACAAATCAGCCCCAGCATTTT. This chain joins TRBV6-5 and TRBJ1-5, with D unclear. With 4 bases removed from V and 4 bases from J, the gap between germline ends came to 8 bases. Germline assignment: CDR1 MNHEY and CDR2 SVGAGI. The CDR3 spans 13 residues.

The chain links TRBV19 to TRBJ2-2; maybe TRBD2 (6 bases). Germline V gives CDR1 LNHDA, CDR2 SQIVND (reference sequence). The CDR3 consists of 18 residues. Trimming removed 5 bases at V and 1 base at J, with 20 bases between. CDR3 nucleotide sequence: TGTGCCAGTAGTGGGAGGAAGGCCGGGACTCGGAACACCGGGGAGCTGTTTTTT. Translated: CASSGRKAGTRNTGELFF.

The chain combines TRBV27 with TRBJ2-3; D may match TRBD1 or TRBD2 (5 bases each). The V and J ends lost 5 bases and 4 bases respectively, with 16 bases between them. CDR1 and CDR2 (germline): MNHEY, SMNVEV (reference sequence). This CDR3 has 15 residues. For the CDR3, the DNA is TGTGCCAGCAGTGGGGGAGCAATCGTAGCAGATACGCAGTATTTT. Translating gives CASSGGAIVADTQYF.

The chain couples TRBV7-9 to TRBJ2-3; D is perhaps TRBD1 (6 bases). The CDR3 is 14 amino acids. V dropped 8 bases and J dropped 4 bases, with 16 bases sitting between them. Per germline, CDR1 SEHNR and CDR2 FQNEAQ (reference sequence). The CDR3 is CASAGTGYSDTQYF. As DNA, the CDR3 is TGTGCCAGCGCTGGCACAGGGTACTCAGATACGCAGTATTTT.

In this sample, this clone turned up once. The chain carries TRBV18 and TRBJ1-1; possible D gene TRBD1, 6 bases. The CDR3 has 15 residues. The germline V gene encodes CDR1 KGHSH and CDR2 LQKENI. V was trimmed by 3 bases and J by 2 bases, leaving 13 bases between them. DNA of the CDR3: TGTGCCAGCTCACCTGAGGGGGGTAGAAACACTGAAGCTTTCTTT. Its protein is CASSPEGGRNTEAFF.

V is TRBV6-6 and J is TRBJ2-7; D gene uncertain. Trimming pared 6 bases from V and 7 bases from J, leaving 13 bases between. CDR1 and CDR2 (germline): MNHNY, SVGAGI (reference sequence). The CDR3 is 12 amino acids. CDR3 in amino acids: CASSPSGWEQYF. As DNA, the CDR3 is TGTGCCAGCAGCCCAAGTGGGTGGGAGCAGTACTTC.

This clone turned up a few times. The chain uses TRBV7-9 and TRBJ2-7; tentative D call: TRBD1 (6 bases). From germline, CDR1 is SEHNR and CDR2 FQNEAQ (reference sequence). The CDR3 spans 11 residues. The V gene lost 10 bases and the J gene lost 3 bases, with 10 bases spanning the gap. CDR3: CATGQSYEQYF. CDR3 DNA: TGTGCCACCGGACAGAGCTACGAGCAGTACTTC.

A note on this clone: This sample includes further DNA sequences coding for the same CDR3. This rearrangement joins TRBV19 to TRBJ1-4; D is perhaps TRBD1 (5 bases). V was cut by 9 bases and J by 4 bases, with 12 bases left in between. CDR3 size: 13 residues. Germline V gives CDR1 LNHDA, CDR2 SQIVND (reference sequence). CDR3 amino acids: CASSWQGNEKLFF. In DNA form, the CDR3 reads TGTGCCAGCTCCTGGCAGGGTAATGAAAAACTGTTTTTT.

The chain links TRBV11-2 to TRBJ2-1, with 7 bases fitting TRBD1. Losses at the gene ends were 0 bases for V and 8 bases for J; bases not matched to a gene: 1. Germline CDR1 reads SGHAT; CDR2 reads FQNNGV. The CDR3 loop spans 13 amino acids. CDR3 nucleotides: TGTGCCAGCAGCTTAGACCAGGGGGATGAGCAGTTCTTC. Translation: CASSLDQGDEQFF.

A note on this clone: The CDR3 carries no conserved terminal phenylalanine or tryptophan, so it likely arises from a read error. The CDR3 spells CASSLGTSGPYEQYL. The CDR3 DNA sequence: TGCGCCAGCAGCCTCGGGACTAGCGGCCCCTACGAGCAGTACCTC. The rearrangement joins TRBV4-1 to TRBJ2-7; 11 bases agree with TRBD2. CDR1 is MGHRA and CDR2 is YSYEKL in the germline V gene. V dropped 4 bases and J dropped 2; count of bases not matched to a gene: 4. The length of the CDR3 is 15 residues.

J is TRBJ1-4 and V is TRBV7-8; D unresolved. Germline V gene sequence: CDR1 SGHVS, CDR2 FQNEAQ. The CDR3 is 12 residues long. Trimming left V 0 bases short and J 9 bases short, with 5 bases between. Here the CDR3 DNA reads TGTGCCAGCAGCTTAGCTTACCAAAAACTGTTTTTT. The encoded protein is CASSLAYQKLFF.

V usage is TRBV5-1 and J usage is TRBJ1-6; TRBD1 is a possible D gene (5 bases). V lost 5 bases to trimming and J lost 9 bases, with 15 bases between them. The CDR3 loop spans 14 amino acids. Germline values: CDR1 SGHRS, CDR2 YFSETQ. The CDR3 sequence: CASRTEGVGSPLHF. The CDR3 coding sequence is TGCGCCAGCAGGACGGAAGGGGTGGGTTCACCCCTCCACTTT.

This clone was seen just once. The chain carries TRBV19 and TRBJ1-1; D uncertain. V was shortened by 6 bases and J by 3 bases, with 5 bases between the two germline ends. The CDR3 runs 11 residues. The germline gives CDR1 LNHDA, CDR2 SQIVND (reference sequence). The CDR3 region is CASRAYTEAFF. CDR3 DNA: TGTGCCAGTAGAGCGTACACTGAAGCTTTCTTT.

V usage is TRBV7-6 and J usage is TRBJ1-3; 11 bases align to TRBD1. Germline CDR1 and CDR2: SGHVS and FNYEAQ. The trim removed 2 bases at V and 1 base at J, leaving 1 base unmatched. The CDR3 contains 16 residues. The CDR3 nucleotides are TGTGCCAGCAGCTTAAGGGACAGGGGGTCTGGAAACACCATATATTTT. As protein: CASSLRDRGSGNTIYF.

V and J are TRBV2 and TRBJ2-2, with TRBD1 matching over 7 bases. The CDR3 spans 14 residues. Germline CDR1 reads SNHLY; CDR2 reads FYNNEI. Unmatched junction bases numbered 1, after V lost 1 base and J lost 5 bases. The chain's CDR3 is CASSEVRGTGELFF. The CDR3 nucleotides are TGTGCCAGCAGTGAAGTCAGGGGGACCGGGGAGCTGTTTTTT.